What follows describes a single TCR beta chain. Its target is unknown. The germline gives CDR1 MNHEY, CDR2 SVGAGI. The CDR3 contains 14 residues. The data are from a study of monozygotic twins with inflammatory bowel disease. Study findings and constraints: Separate T cell subtypes could not be resolved from one another. With inverse Simpson as the measure, TCRbeta diversity was lower in IBD patients than in healthy co-twins.

Two rounds of nested PCR, of around 15 and 9 cycles, were run on TCRalpha and TCRbeta cDNA. Reprocessing the 5' RACE reads, TCRdb reports a single entry for every CDR3 protein and omits DNA. The ten top clones account for 2% to 2.5%, within a sample of 350,000 to 500,000 distinct CDR3 sequences. The sample comprised blood. The sequence was collected from a human donor with ulcerative colitis or Crohn's disease, or a healthy co-twin of an affected twin (not recorded which). The gene calls are TRBV6-5 and TRBJ2-1; TCRdb proposes TRBD1, but this gene call is untestable without DNA. This CDR3 reads CASSYSDSALGQFF.